The 5 T cell receptor beta chains given below trace back to one sample, sequenced in a study of cytomegalovirus exposure and HLA in healthy donors. The PCR ran on 60 Vbeta and 13 Jbeta primers. Profiling relied on immunoSEQ multiplex PCR, and the TCRdb table lists in-frame clones only, not all of them. The sample yields about 190,000 clones, 70% to 75% seen once. The source material was PBMCs. The receptors were sampled from a young man in good health and CMV-seropositive.

This chain joins TRBV6-4 and TRBJ2-5; 7 bases match TRBD1. CDR3 length: 18 residues. CDR1 and CDR2 (germline): MRHNA, SNTAGT. The J segment lost 2 bases and the V segment lost 0 bases, leaving 12 bases of the junction unmatched. This CDR3 reads CASSDSGQAPNPQETQYF. Written as DNA, the CDR3 is TGTGCCAGCAGTGACTCAGGACAGGCCCCCAATCCTCAAGAGACCCAGTACTTC.

This clone was found once. V and J are TRBV18 and TRBJ1-2; no reliable D call. Germline CDR1 and CDR2: KGHSH and LQKENI. There are 15 residues in the CDR3. The ends were cut back, 0 bases at V and 2 bases at J, with 10 bases in the middle. CDR3 protein: CASSPPSTPNYGYTF. The CDR3 DNA sequence: TGTGCCAGCTCACCACCGTCGACACCCAACTATGGCTACACCTTC.

This rearrangement joins TRBV19 to TRBJ2-4; no clear D gene. CDR3 length: 14 amino acids. V shed 7 bases and J shed 0 bases, with 10 bases lying between them. Per the germline V gene, CDR1 is LNHDA and CDR2 is SQIVND (reference sequence). CDR3 coding DNA: TGTGCCAGTAAAAATAGCCGAGCCAAAAACATTCAGTACTTC. Its protein product is CASKNSRAKNIQYF.

The rearrangement joins TRBV2 to TRBJ2-5, with 11 bases lining up with TRBD2. The V gene's germline CDR1 is SNHLY and CDR2 FYNNEI. CDR3 size: 16 residues. The ends lost 4 bases at V and 2 bases at J; junction bases unmatched: 6. CDR3 coding DNA: TGTGCCAGCAGTGCGCTAGCGGGGGGAATACAAGAGACCCAGTACTTC. Translating it yields CASSALAGGIQETQYF.

The rearrangement uses TRBV28 and TRBJ2-6, with D possibly matching TRBD1 (5 bases). Trimming shortened V by 5 bases and J by 12 bases, and 17 bases separated the two germline ends. This CDR3 has 14 residues. In germline, CDR1 is MDHEN, CDR2 SYDVKM. In nucleotides, the CDR3 is TGTGCCAGCAGTCTACCGACAGCCGCAGTCGTCCTGACTTTC. Protein product: CASSLPTAAVVLTF.